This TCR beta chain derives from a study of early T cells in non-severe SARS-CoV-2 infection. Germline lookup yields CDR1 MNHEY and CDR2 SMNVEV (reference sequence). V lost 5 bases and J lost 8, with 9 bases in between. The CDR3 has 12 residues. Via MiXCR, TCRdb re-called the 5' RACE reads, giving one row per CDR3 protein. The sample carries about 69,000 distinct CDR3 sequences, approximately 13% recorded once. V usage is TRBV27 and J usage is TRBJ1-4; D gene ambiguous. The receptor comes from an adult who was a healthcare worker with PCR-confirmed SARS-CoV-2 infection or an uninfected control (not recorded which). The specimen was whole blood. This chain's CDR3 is CASSGSGEKLFF. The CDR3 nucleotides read TGTGCCAGCAGTGGGTCGGGGGAAAAACTGTTTTTT.